Presented here are 12 T cell receptor beta chains from one specimen sequenced in a study of identical twins. TCRdb recomputed calls from the 5' RACE reads with MiXCR, one row per CDR3 protein. The sample records about 190,000 distinct CDR3 sequences, 15% to 20% being singletons. The sample was also linked to a second study, of T cells expressing NK-cell markers.

The sample consisted of CD8+ T cells sorted from blood. The origin of the receptors is a woman under 30 in good health.

V is TRBV9 and J is TRBJ2-3, with TRBD2 matching 7 bases. CDR3 size: 15 residues. Looked up from germline, CDR1 is SGDLS and CDR2 is YYNGEE. V was pared by 0 bases and J by 2 bases, with 3 bases of the junction left unmatched. CDR3 region: CASSVGGSDTDTQYF. In DNA, the CDR3 is TGTGCCAGCAGCGTAGGCGGGAGTGACACAGATACGCAGTATTTT.

The chain has TRBV14 and TRBJ2-7; maybe TRBD1 (6 bases). V shed 1 base and J shed 4 bases, with 14 bases lying between them. In germline, CDR1 is SGHDN, CDR2 FVKESK. The length of the CDR3 is 15 residues. The CDR3 reads CASSQGTGQAYEQYF. As DNA, the CDR3 is TGTGCCAGCAGCCAAGGAACAGGGCAGGCGTACGAGCAGTACTTC. Full variable domain (missing parts from reference TRBV14 and TRBJ2-7): EAGVTQFPSHSVIEKGQTVTLRCDPISGHDNLYWYRRVMGKEIKFLLHFVKESKQDESGMPNNRFLAERTGGTYSTLKVQPAELEDSGVYFCASSQGTGQAYEQYFGPGTRLTVT.

This clonotype came up a few times. The CDR3 here is CASSPRTVPSGSRYNEQFF. The CDR3 DNA is TGTGCCAGCAGCCCCAGAACCGTCCCTAGCGGGAGTCGATACAATGAGCAGTTCTTC. The chain combines TRBV11-1 with TRBJ2-1; 10 nucleotides align to TRBD2. The CDR3 loop spans 19 amino acids. Germline lookup yields CDR1 SGHAT and CDR2 FQDESV (reference sequence). J gave up 4 bases and V 5 bases, and 17 bases lay outside the gene matches. Full variable domain (remainder filled in from reference TRBV11-1 and TRBJ2-1): EAEVAQSPRYKITEKSQAVAFWCDPISGHATLYWYRQILGQGPELLVQFQDESVVDDSQLPKDRFSAERLKGVDSTLKIQPAELGDSAMYLCASSPRTVPSGSRYNEQFFGPGTRLTVL.

The CDR3 here is CASSVFGGETGEQYF. CDR3 sequence (DNA): TGTGCCAGCAGCGTATTTGGGGGAGAAACGGGCGAGCAGTACTTC. The rearrangement links TRBV9 to TRBJ2-7; tentatively, D is TRBD1 or TRBD2 (5 bases each). The CDR3 is made up of 15 amino acids. CDR1 and CDR2 from the germline V gene are SGDLS and YYNGEE. V lost 1 base and J 6 bases, leaving 17 bases between the germline ends.

The chain couples TRBV7-9 to TRBJ2-7, with 10 bases fitting TRBD1. CDR1 is SEHNR, CDR2 FQNEAQ, per germline (reference sequence). The CDR3 sequence is 16 residues long. V gave up 5 bases and J gave up 2 bases; unmatched junction bases: 9. CDR3 amino acids: CASSMTGGKDAYEQYF. CDR3 in DNA: TGTGCCAGCAGCATGACAGGGGGCAAGGATGCCTACGAGCAGTACTTC.

This clonotype was seen a few times. V usage is TRBV3-1 and J usage is TRBJ2-1; D is ambiguous. CDR1 LGHDT and CDR2 YNNKEL come from the germline V gene (reference sequence). The CDR3 length is 12 residues. The ends were cut back, 5 bases at V and 6 bases at J, with 8 bases in the middle. The CDR3 region is CASSWSGNEQFF. DNA of the CDR3: TGTGCCAGCAGCTGGTCTGGCAATGAGCAGTTCTTC.

The chain recombines TRBV10-2 with TRBJ2-1, with D possibly being TRBD1 or TRBD2 (5 bases each). With 1 base removed from V and 2 bases from J, the gap between germline ends came to 12 bases. This CDR3 contains 16 residues. CDR1 is WSHSY, CDR2 SAAADI, per germline. The CDR3 reads CASSEFGGRAYNEQFF. The CDR3 region has the DNA TGCGCCAGCAGTGAGTTTGGGGGTAGGGCCTACAATGAGCAGTTCTTC.

This clonotype was counted ten times or more. This chain connects TRBV20-1 to TRBJ2-7, with D possibly matching TRBD2 (5 bases). The germline V gene has CDR1 DFQATT and CDR2 SNEGSKA (reference sequence). CDR3 size: 13 residues. V was shortened by 4 bases and J by 3 bases, with 13 bases between the two germline ends. CDR3 residues: CSAMGPSGYEQYF. The CDR3 nucleotides are TGCAGTGCTATGGGCCCGAGCGGCTACGAGCAGTACTTC.

The chain joins TRBV10-3 to TRBJ2-7; D gene ambiguous. Germline V lookup: CDR1 ENHRY, CDR2 SYGVKD. The CDR3 runs to 12 residues. The V and J ends lost 4 bases and 3 bases respectively, with 7 bases between them. The chain's CDR3 is CAISGSNYEQYF. In nucleotides, the CDR3 is TGTGCCATCAGTGGCAGTAACTACGAGCAGTACTTC.

This clonotype occurred a few times. The V gene is TRBV7-9, the J gene TRBJ1-5, with D possibly matching TRBD1 (6 bases). CDR3 length: 15 amino acids. Deletions cut 5 bases from V and 0 bases from J, with 11 bases between. Germline V gene data show CDR1 as SEHNR and CDR2 as FQNEAQ (reference sequence). As DNA, the CDR3 is TGTGCCAGCAGCAATGGACAGTCTAGCAATCAGCCCCAGCATTTT. Translation: CASSNGQSSNQPQHF.

This clonotype occurred a few times. The chain is built from TRBV6-4 and TRBJ2-3; no clear D. V was pared by 2 bases and J by 3 bases, with 6 bases between. Per the germline V gene, CDR1 is MRHNA and CDR2 is SNTAGT. The CDR3 loop spans 13 amino acids. The CDR3 nucleotides are TGTGCCAGCAGTGACCCCAGGACAGATACGCAGTATTTT. Amino acid sequence: CASSDPRTDTQYF.

The sample holds a few counts of this clonotype. The V call is TRBV12-5, the J call TRBJ1-1; D unresolved. The germline V gene has CDR1 LGHNT and CDR2 FRNRAP. CDR3 size: 15 residues. V was cut by 1 base and J by 3 bases, with 12 bases left in between. This CDR3 reads CASGLGVGGYTEAFF. The CDR3 DNA follows: TGTGCTAGTGGTTTGGGGGTGGGTGGATACACTGAAGCTTTCTTT.